This T cell receptor (delta chain) was recorded in a study of Vδ1+ human thymocytes. After alphabeta T cell depletion, CD3+ Vdelta1+ Vdelta2- thymocytes were sorted. The study, taken as a whole, reports: Despite high sort purity, around 19% of thymic T cell receptor delta sequences were Vdelta2. Highly polyclonal TRG and TRD repertoires with Gaussian CDR3 length distributions appeared in thymus. Donors shared many TRG clonotypes but few TRD clonotypes. Bulk data may be misread because of unexpected Vdelta2 sequences.

CDR3 size: 22 residues. V shed 0 bases and J 0 bases; nucleotides not matched to a gene: 19. CDR1 is TSWWSYY, CDR2 QGS, per germline. The template was reverse-transcribed extracted RNA. Multiplex PCR used pooled V-gene forward primers and a constant-region reverse primer to amplify CDR3s. TCRdb re-called the multiplex PCR reads using CATT. The sample holds fewer than 90,000 delta-chain clones; more than 30% are singletons and the top ten take more than 0.25%. The sample holds a few counts of this clone. The antigen remains undetermined. The clonotype originates from a boy in the first two years of life who had congenital heart surgery. The chain is built from TRDV1 and TRDJ1; 10 positions match TRDD3. The specimen was Vdelta1+ gamma-delta thymocytes from the thymus. The subset: FACS-sorted CD3+ TCRalphabeta- TCRVdelta1+ TCRVdelta2- thymocytes. The CDR3, as DNA: TGTGCTCTTGGGGAACTATCAATCCCGGGGGATACGGCCTTTCGGTACACCGATAAACTCATCTTT. Translated, it gives CALGELSIPGDTAFRYTDKLIF.